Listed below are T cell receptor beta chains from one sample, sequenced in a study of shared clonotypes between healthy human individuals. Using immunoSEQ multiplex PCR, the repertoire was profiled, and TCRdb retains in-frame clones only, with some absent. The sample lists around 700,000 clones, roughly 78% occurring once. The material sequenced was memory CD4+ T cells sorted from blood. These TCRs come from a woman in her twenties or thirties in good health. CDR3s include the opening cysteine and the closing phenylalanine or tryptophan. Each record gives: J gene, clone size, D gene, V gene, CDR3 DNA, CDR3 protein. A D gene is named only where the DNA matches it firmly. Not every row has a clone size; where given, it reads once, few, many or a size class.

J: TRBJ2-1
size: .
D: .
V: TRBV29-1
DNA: TGCAGTGGGAGGAGCTCCTACAATGAGCAGTTCTTC
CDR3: CSGRSSYNEQFF

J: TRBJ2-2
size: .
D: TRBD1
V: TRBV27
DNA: TGTGCCAGCAGTACTGGACAGGGAACTACCGGGGAGCTGTTTTTT
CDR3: CASSTGQGTTGELFF

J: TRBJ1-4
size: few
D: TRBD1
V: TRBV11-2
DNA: TGTGCCAGCAGCTTAGGGCAGGGGGCCGAAAAACTGTTTTTT
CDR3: CASSLGQGAEKLFF

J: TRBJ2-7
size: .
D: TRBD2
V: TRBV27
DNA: TGTGCCAGCAGTACCTTAGCGGGGTCCTTCTACGAGCAGTACTTC
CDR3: CASSTLAGSFYEQYF

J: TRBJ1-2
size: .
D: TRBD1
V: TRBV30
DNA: TGTGCCTGGAGTGTACTCGGGACAGGAACTAACTATGGCTACACCTTC
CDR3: CAWSVLGTGTNYGYTF

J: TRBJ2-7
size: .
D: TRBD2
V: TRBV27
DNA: TGTGCCAGCAGTTTGTTTATGGCTAGCGGGCCGACCAATCCGATCGGCGAGCAGTACTTC
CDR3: CASSLFMASGPTNPIGEQYF

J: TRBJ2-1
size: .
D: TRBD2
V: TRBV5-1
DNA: TGCGCCAGCAGCCAGAGCGGGGGATACAATGAGCAGTTCTTC
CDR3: CASSQSGGYNEQFF

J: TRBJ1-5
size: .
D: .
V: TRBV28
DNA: TGTGCCAGCAGTTTCGTCCGTCAGCCCCAGCATTTT
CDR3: CASSFVRQPQHF

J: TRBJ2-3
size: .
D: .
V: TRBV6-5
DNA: TGTGCCAGCAGAGGCCCCGCATACACAGATACGCAGTATTTT
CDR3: CASRGPAYTDTQYF

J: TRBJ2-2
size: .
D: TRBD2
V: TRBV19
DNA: TGTGCCGGGCAACTAGCGGCGAACACCGGGGAGCTGTTTTTT
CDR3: CAGQLAANTGELFF

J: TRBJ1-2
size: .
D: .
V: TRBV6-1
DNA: TGTGCCAGCAAGGAAACTAACTATGGCTACACCTTC
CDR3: CASKETNYGYTF

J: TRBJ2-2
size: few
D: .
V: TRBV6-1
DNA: TGTGCCAGCAGTGAAGTTGGGATGGGGGAGCTGTTTTTT
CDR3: CASSEVGMGELFF

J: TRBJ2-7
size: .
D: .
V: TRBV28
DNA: TGTGCCAGCAGCTCGCTCCACGAGCAGTACTTC
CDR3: CASSSLHEQYF

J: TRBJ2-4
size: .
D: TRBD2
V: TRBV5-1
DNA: TGCGCCAGCAGCCCGAATCCGAGCGGGGACATTCAGTACTTC
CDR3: CASSPNPSGDIQYF

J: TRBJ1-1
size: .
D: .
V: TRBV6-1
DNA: TGTGCCAGCAGTGAATCCGGGAGCGAAGCTTTCTTT
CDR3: CASSESGSEAFF

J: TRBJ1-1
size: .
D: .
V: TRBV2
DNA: TGTGCCAGCAGTGAAGCGGTACGGAGTGACACTGAAGCTTTCTTT
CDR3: CASSEAVRSDTEAFF

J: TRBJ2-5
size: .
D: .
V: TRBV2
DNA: TGTGCCAGCAGTGAAGAGGGCGGGGAGACCCAGTACTTC
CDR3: CASSEEGGETQYF

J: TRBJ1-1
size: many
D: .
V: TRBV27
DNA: TGTGCCAGCAGTCGTAACGGACAACGAAGTCGAGCTTTCTTT
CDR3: CASSRNGQRSRAFF

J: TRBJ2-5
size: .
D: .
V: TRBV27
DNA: TGTGCCAGCAGTCAACAGGGCCGGGGGACCCAGTACTTC
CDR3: CASSQQGRGTQYF

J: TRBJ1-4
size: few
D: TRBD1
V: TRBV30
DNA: TGTGCCTGGAGTACCGGGACAGGGGTTGAAAAACTGTTTTTT
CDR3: CAWSTGTGVEKLFF

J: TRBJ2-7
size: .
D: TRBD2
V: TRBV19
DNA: TGTGCCAGTAGGCGGGAGGTAGGGTACGAGCAGTACTTC
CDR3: CASRREVGYEQYF

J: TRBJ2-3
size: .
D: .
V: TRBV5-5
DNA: TGTGCCAGCAGCAGACCGGGGGCAGATACGCAGTATTTT
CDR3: CASSRPGADTQYF

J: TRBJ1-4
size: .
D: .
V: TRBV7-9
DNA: TGTGCCAGCAGCAACGTAACAGGGCCGAATGAAAAACTGTTTTTT
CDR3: CASSNVTGPNEKLFF

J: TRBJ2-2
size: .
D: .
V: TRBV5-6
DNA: TGTGCCAGCAGCTTGAAGTTTTACGGCTGGGCCGGGGAGCTGTTTTTT
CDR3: CASSLKFYGWAGELFF

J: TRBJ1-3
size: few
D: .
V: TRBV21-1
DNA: TGTGCCAGCAGCATTGGAGAGGACTCTGGAAACACCATATATTTT
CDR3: CASSIGEDSGNTIYF

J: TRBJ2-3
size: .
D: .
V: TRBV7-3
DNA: TGTGCCAGCAGCTTATTGGGGCTAGCCACAGATACGCAGTATTTT
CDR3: CASSLLGLATDTQYF

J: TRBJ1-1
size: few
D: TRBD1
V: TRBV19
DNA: TGTGCCAGTTTTAACAGGGGGCGAACGACTGAAGCTTTCTTT
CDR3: CASFNRGRTTEAFF

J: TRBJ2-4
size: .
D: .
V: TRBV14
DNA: TGTGCCAGCAGCCCCGAGTTAAGGGGGAACATTCAGTACTTC
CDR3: CASSPELRGNIQYF

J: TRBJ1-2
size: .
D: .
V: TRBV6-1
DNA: TGTGCCAGCAGTGGACAACGAAACTATGGCTACACCTTC
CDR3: CASSGQRNYGYTF

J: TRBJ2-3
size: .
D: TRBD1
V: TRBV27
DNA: TGTGCCAGCAGTTCCCCGGGACAGGGAGCAGATACGCAGTATTTT
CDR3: CASSSPGQGADTQYF

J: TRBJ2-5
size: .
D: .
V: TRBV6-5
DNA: TGTGCCAGCAACCGACTCGGAGAGACCCAGTACTTC
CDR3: CASNRLGETQYF

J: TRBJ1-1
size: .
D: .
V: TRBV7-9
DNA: TGTGCCAGCAGCTTAGGCCAGGGGAACACTGAAGCTTTCTTT
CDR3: CASSLGQGNTEAFF

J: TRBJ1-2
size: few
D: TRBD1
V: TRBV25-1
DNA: TGTGCCAGTCGACAGGGAGATGGCTACACCTTC
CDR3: CASRQGDGYTF

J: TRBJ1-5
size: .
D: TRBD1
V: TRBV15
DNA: TGTGCCACCAGCAGCTCCGGGACAGGGTTCCAGCCCCAGCATTTT
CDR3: CATSSSGTGFQPQHF

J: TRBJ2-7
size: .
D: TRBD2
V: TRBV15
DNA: TGTGCCACCAGCGATAGCGGGAGTCACGTCGACGAGCAGTACTTC
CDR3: CATSDSGSHVDEQYF

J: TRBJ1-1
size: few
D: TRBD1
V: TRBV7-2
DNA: TGTGCCAGCAGCCCCCGGACAGGGGCTTCCGGCACTGAAGCTTTCTTT
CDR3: CASSPRTGASGTEAFF

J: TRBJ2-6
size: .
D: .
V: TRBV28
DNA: TGTGCCAGCAGTCCTCCTATTACTGGGGCCAACGTCCTGACTTTC
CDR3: CASSPPITGANVLTF

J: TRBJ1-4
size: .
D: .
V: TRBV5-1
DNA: TGCGCCAGCAGCCCGGACCCTACGGGGTACGGGGAAAAACTGTTTTTT
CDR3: CASSPDPTGYGEKLFF

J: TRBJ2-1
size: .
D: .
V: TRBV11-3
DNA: TGTGCCAGCAGCTTGGGAACGGAGTACAATGAGCAGTTCTTC
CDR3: CASSLGTEYNEQFF

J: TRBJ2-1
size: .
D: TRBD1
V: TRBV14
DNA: TGTGCCAGCGGTCGGGGACAGGGGTTAGGCAATGAGCAGTTCTTC
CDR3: CASGRGQGLGNEQFF

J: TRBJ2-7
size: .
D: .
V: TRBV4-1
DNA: TGCGCCAGCAGCCAGCCCGGGGCGAACTACGAGCAGTACTTC
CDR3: CASSQPGANYEQYF

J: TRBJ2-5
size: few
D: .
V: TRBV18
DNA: TGTGCCAGCTCCCATCGGGGGAACCAAGAGACCCAGTACTTC
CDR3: CASSHRGNQETQYF

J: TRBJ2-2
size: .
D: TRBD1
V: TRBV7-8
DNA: TGTGCCTCTAAAGCCCAGGGGGCGTTCAACGGGGAGCTGTTTTTT
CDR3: CASKAQGAFNGELFF

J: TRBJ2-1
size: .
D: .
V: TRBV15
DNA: TGTGCCACCCCACCGGGACAAAAGAGGGATGAGCAGTTCTTC
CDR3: CATPPGQKRDEQFF

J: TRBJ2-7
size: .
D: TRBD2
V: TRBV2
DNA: TGTGCCAGCAGACGACGTGGGGGACTAGCGGGAGGGAGGAGCTCCTACGAGCAGTACTTC
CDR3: CASRRRGGLAGGRSSYEQYF

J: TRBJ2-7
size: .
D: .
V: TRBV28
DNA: TGTGCCAGCAGTGAATCCCTACAGGGCGGGCAGTACTTC
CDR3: CASSESLQGGQYF

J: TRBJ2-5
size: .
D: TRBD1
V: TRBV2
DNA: TGTGCCAGCAGTCCGGGACAGGGGTACCAAGAGACCCAGTACTTC
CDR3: CASSPGQGYQETQYF

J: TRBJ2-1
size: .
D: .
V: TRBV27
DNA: TGTGCCAGCAGACACGGGCGCACCCGAATCAATGAGCAGTTCTTC
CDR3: CASRHGRTRINEQFF

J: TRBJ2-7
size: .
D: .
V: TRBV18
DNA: TGTGCCAGCTCACCACAAGGGGGATCCTACGAGCAGTACTTC
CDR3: CASSPQGGSYEQYF

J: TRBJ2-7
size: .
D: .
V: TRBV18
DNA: TGTGCCAGCTCACCACGTTCCGGATCCTACGAGCAGTACTTC
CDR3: CASSPRSGSYEQYF

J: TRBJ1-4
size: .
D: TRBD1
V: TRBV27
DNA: TGTGCCAGCTCCCCCGGGGGGACAGGGAGTGAAAAACTGTTTTTT
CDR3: CASSPGGTGSEKLFF

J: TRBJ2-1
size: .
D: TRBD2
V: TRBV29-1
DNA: TGCAGCGTTACTCCTCCGGGACTAGCGGGTTCCTACAATGAGCAGTTCTTC
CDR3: CSVTPPGLAGSYNEQFF